This T cell receptor (beta chain) was documented in a study of shared clonotypes between healthy human individuals. This clone appeared once. Its antigen remains unidentified. This same CDR3 is encoded by further DNA sequences in the sample. CDR1 SGHRS and CDR2 YFSETQ come from the germline V gene. The CDR3 has 11 residues. V lost 5 bases and J 4 bases, leaving 4 bases between the germline ends. General study points: Exclusively blood specimens were collected; tissue repertoires likely differ.

The assay used deep level. Clones were read by immunoSEQ multiplex PCR, and TCRdb kept only the in-frame ones, dropping some. The sample includes about 1.4 million clones, approximately 97% of them seen just once. This chain links TRBV5-1 with TRBJ2-1; D is ambiguous. The source material was naive CD4+ T cells sorted from blood. As to subset: CD45RA+ positively selected. The TCR comes from a man aged 25-40 years in good health. This CDR3 is CASSNYNEQFF. In nucleotides, the CDR3 is TGCGCCAGCAGTAATTACAATGAGCAGTTCTTC.